Shown below are 30 T cell receptor beta chains from a single sample sequenced in a study of siplizumab effects on memory and regulatory T cells. Sequenced by immunoSEQ multiplex PCR; TCRdb stores in-frame clones only, minus some. The sample comprises 120,000 or so clones, 80% to 95% of which are singletons, and 1% to 1.5% rests with the top ten. Sequenced input: CD4+ T cells sorted from blood. The receptors derive from a human donor in good health.

This rearrangement joins TRBV6-5 to TRBJ2-2; no firm D call. This CDR3 has 12 residues. CDR1 is MNHEY and CDR2 is SVGAGI in the germline V gene. V lost 5 bases to trimming and J lost 8 bases, with 9 bases between them. The CDR3 DNA sequence: TGTGCCAGCAGTCCGAACTCAGGGGAGCTGTTTTTT. Its protein product is CASSPNSGELFF.

The chain recombines TRBV6-6 with TRBJ1-2; TRBD1 might be the D (6 bases). The CDR3 totals 15 residues. Germline CDR1 is MNHNY and CDR2 is SVGAGI (reference sequence). Trimming cost V 2 bases and J 7 bases, with 17 bases left between them. The CDR3 loop reads CASSYGDMRGRGYTF. CDR3 DNA sequence: TGTGCCAGCAGTTACGGGGACATGCGGGGTCGTGGCTACACCTTC.

This clone appeared a single time. The CDR3 loop reads CASSEAPGTANQPQHF. The CDR3 DNA follows: TGTGCCAGCAGTGAAGCGCCAGGGACAGCAAATCAGCCCCAGCATTTT. This chain connects TRBV6-1 to TRBJ1-5; 7 bases fit TRBD1. Trimming removed 0 bases from V and 4 bases from J; junction bases left unmatched: 6. The CDR3 sequence is 16 residues long. CDR1 and CDR2 (germline): MNHNS, SASEGT.

V gene TRBV5-1 combines with J gene TRBJ2-7; no firm D call. Germline V CDR1 and CDR2: SGHRS, YFSETQ. Deletions cut 4 bases from V and 2 bases from J, with 7 bases between. This CDR3 contains 12 residues. CDR3 bases: TGCGCCAGCAGCGTACTCCCCTACGAGCAGTACTTC. Residues: CASSVLPYEQYF.

This chain connects TRBV9 to TRBJ2-7; 7 bases fit TRBD2. V lost 5 bases and J lost 6; bases outside the gene matches: 8. CDR1 is SGDLS, CDR2 YYNGEE, per germline. The CDR3 is 13 amino acids. The CDR3 DNA reads as TGTGCCAGCAGTCGCGGGAGAGCCAGCGAGCAGTACTTC. Translation gives CASSRGRASEQYF.

The count of this clone is one. CDR3 bases: TGTGCCAGCAGTCGTGACAGGGTAGGCAATCAGCCCCAGCATTTT. Amino acids: CASSRDRVGNQPQHF. The rearrangement links TRBV7-9 to TRBJ1-5, with 7 bases that match TRBD1. Germline CDR1 reads SEHNR; CDR2 reads FQNEAQ (reference sequence). The CDR3 totals 15 residues. The V and J ends lost 6 bases and 2 bases, in that order; junction bases with no gene match: 7.

The rearrangement uses TRBV7-9 and TRBJ2-2, with D unclear. Germline V lookup: CDR1 SEHNR, CDR2 FQNEAQ (reference sequence). The CDR3 totals 16 residues. V was trimmed by 2 bases and J by 0 bases, leaving 10 bases between them. CDR3 region: CASSLKALANTGELFF. The DNA of the CDR3 is TGTGCCAGCAGCTTAAAGGCCCTCGCGAACACCGGGGAGCTGTTTTTT.

The table lists this clone with a count of one. The J gene is TRBJ2-7, the V gene TRBV5-8; no firm D call. Trimming removed 0 bases from V and 2 bases from J, with 12 bases in between. The CDR3 consists of 15 residues. Germline V gene sequence: CDR1 SGHTS, CDR2 YDEGEE. In nucleotides, the CDR3 is TGTGCCAGCAGCTTGGTTCGCGGCTACACCTACGAGCAGTACTTC. This encodes CASSLVRGYTYEQYF.

The chain couples TRBV7-3 to TRBJ2-1; D not resolved. This CDR3 contains 14 residues. V was shortened by 1 base and J by 6 bases, with 10 bases between the two germline ends. Germline V CDR1 and CDR2: SGHTA, FQGTGA. The CDR3 nucleotides are TGTGCCAGCAGCTTAATGGGCCCAGGCAATGAGCAGTTCTTC. Translated, it gives CASSLMGPGNEQFF.

This rearrangement joins TRBV30 to TRBJ1-3; maybe TRBD1 (6 bases). V was trimmed by 6 bases and J by 0 bases, leaving 12 bases between them. The CDR3 is 14 residues long. The germline CDR1 and CDR2 sequences are GTSNPN and SVGIG (reference sequence). The CDR3 protein is CACVTGNSGNTIYF. Here the CDR3 DNA reads TGTGCCTGCGTAACAGGGAACTCTGGAAACACCATATATTTT.

CDR3 region: CASRTGTSGYNEQFF. The CDR3 DNA follows: TGTGCCAGTAGAACCGGGACTAGCGGCTACAATGAGCAGTTCTTC. This sequence joins TRBV19 and TRBJ2-1, with 11 bases lining up with TRBD2. The V and J ends lost 6 bases and 3 bases, in that order; junction bases with no gene match: 4. The CDR3 has 15 amino acids. From germline, CDR1 is LNHDA and CDR2 SQIVND (reference sequence).

The chain employs TRBV25-1 and TRBJ1-5; D unresolved. Deletions cut 3 bases from V and 7 bases from J, with 10 bases between. This CDR3 has 13 residues. Germline-derived CDR1 and CDR2 are MGHDK and SYGVNS. For the CDR3, the DNA is TGTGCCAGCAGTGAGGCTGACCCACAGCCCCAGCATTTT. The encoded protein is CASSEADPQPQHF.

The V call is TRBV18, the J call TRBJ2-5, with D perhaps given as TRBD1 or TRBD2 (5 bases each). Trimming shortened V by 0 bases and J by 5 bases, and 13 bases separated the two germline ends. Germline V gene data show CDR1 as KGHSH and CDR2 as LQKENI. This CDR3 contains 15 residues. The CDR3 region is CASSPPGRDGETQYF. The DNA for the CDR3 is TGTGCCAGCTCACCACCAGGCAGGGACGGGGAGACCCAGTACTTC.

The rearrangement joins TRBV6-4 to TRBJ1-1; 9 bases are shared with TRBD1. The CDR3 sequence is 14 residues long. Looked up from germline, CDR1 is MRHNA and CDR2 is SNTAGT. V was pared by 5 bases and J by 4 bases, with 5 bases of the junction left unmatched. The CDR3 is CASSLGQGSTEAFF. DNA of the CDR3: TGTGCCAGCAGTCTGGGACAGGGTTCCACTGAAGCTTTCTTT.

This clone was detected a few times. The CDR3 here is CASGPGYEQYF. The CDR3 DNA reads as TGTGCCAGCGGGCCGGGCTACGAGCAGTACTTC. V and J are TRBV6-1 and TRBJ2-7; no definite D call. This CDR3 has 11 residues. CDR1 is MNHNS and CDR2 is SASEGT in the germline V gene. V gave up 8 bases and J gave up 3 bases, with 8 bases separating them.

The chain links TRBV4-2 to TRBJ2-3; D is tentatively TRBD1 or TRBD2 (6 bases each). Trimming stripped 1 base from V and 4 bases from J, with 12 bases between. Germline CDR1 and CDR2: LGHNA and YNFKEQ. The CDR3 extends over 15 amino acids. The CDR3 loop reads CASSQGVGGSDTQYF. The DNA for the CDR3 is TGTGCCAGCAGCCAAGGAGTCGGGGGCTCAGATACGCAGTATTTT.

The chain uses TRBV5-4 and TRBJ1-2, with a weak D call TRBD1 (5 bases). Germline loops: CDR1 SGHNT, CDR2 YYREEE (reference sequence). V was clipped by 0 bases and J by 7 bases, with 16 bases between them. This CDR3 spans 15 amino acids. As DNA, the CDR3 is TGTGCCAGCAGCTTGGAAACAGCTGTCGGGGGTGGCTACACCTTC. Its translation is CASSLETAVGGGYTF.

The chain recombines TRBV11-2 with TRBJ2-3; weak D call: TRBD1 (5 bases). Trimming removed 3 bases at V and 0 bases at J, with 19 bases between. CDR3 size: 18 residues. Germline V gene lookup returns CDR1 SGHAT and CDR2 FQNNGV. Here the CDR3 DNA reads TGTGCCAGCAGCTTCCCCACCAAGGGGCCCACTAGCACAGATACGCAGTATTTT. Translation gives CASSFPTKGPTSTDTQYF.

This chain uses TRBV6-5 with TRBJ2-7; D perhaps matches TRBD1 (5 bases). V lost 6 bases and J lost 1, with 13 bases in between. Per the germline V gene, CDR1 is MNHEY and CDR2 is SVGAGI. CDR3 length: 14 amino acids. The CDR3, as DNA: TGTGCCAGCAGCCCACAGGTCGGTTCCTACGAGCAGTACTTC. It encodes CASSPQVGSYEQYF.

The chain links TRBV6-1 to TRBJ1-4, with no clear D. The V gene's germline CDR1 is MNHNS and CDR2 SASEGT. The CDR3 sequence is 14 residues long. V was clipped by 3 bases and J by 2 bases, with 7 bases between them. DNA of the CDR3: TGTGCCAGCAGTGAGGGATGGACTAATGAAAAACTGTTTTTT. It specifies CASSEGWTNEKLFF.

This rearrangement joins TRBV6-6 to TRBJ2-7; 10 nucleotides agree with TRBD2. J gave up 2 bases and V 6 bases, and 4 bases lay outside the gene matches. This CDR3 spans 14 amino acids. CDR1 and CDR2 from the germline V gene are MNHNY and SVGAGI (reference sequence). The chain's CDR3 is CASSRTSGTYEQYF. The CDR3 DNA reads as TGTGCCAGCAGCCGGACTAGCGGCACCTACGAGCAGTACTTC.

The rearrangement links TRBV5-1 to TRBJ2-3; no definite D call. In germline, CDR1 is SGHRS, CDR2 YFSETQ. This CDR3 comprises 15 residues. V was pared by 2 bases and J by 0 bases, with 10 bases between. CDR3: CASSFGGTSTDTQYF. In nucleotides, the CDR3 is TGCGCCAGCAGCTTCGGCGGAACTAGCACAGATACGCAGTATTTT.

The chain employs TRBV5-1 and TRBJ2-1; maybe TRBD2 (5 bases). The CDR3 contains 13 residues. Per the germline V gene, CDR1 is SGHRS and CDR2 is YFSETQ. Trimming removed 4 bases from V and 7 bases from J, with 12 bases in between. The CDR3 DNA reads TGCGCCAGCAGCATTGTCCCGGGGAATGAGCAGTTCTTC. Protein product: CASSIVPGNEQFF.

This sequence joins TRBV6-6 and TRBJ2-5, with D uncertain. The assigned J gene may be wrong: the sequence end matches TRBJ2-7 better. This CDR3 has 11 residues. Germline CDR1 is MNHNY and CDR2 is SVGAGI (reference sequence). CDR3 protein: CASSYDTEQYF. Written as DNA, the CDR3 is TGTGCCAGCAGTTACGATACCGAGCAGTACTTC.

The chain joins TRBV28 to TRBJ2-1, with D tentatively TRBD1 (7 bases). The CDR3 loop spans 15 amino acids. V lost 3 bases, J lost 7 bases, and 16 bases lay in between. CDR1 is MDHEN and CDR2 is SYDVKM in the germline V gene. CDR3 nucleotide sequence: TGTGCCAGCAGTTTCAGGGGGGCGGGCTGGAATGAGCAGTTCTTC. Translation: CASSFRGAGWNEQFF.

The chain uses TRBV6-1 and TRBJ1-4; no clear D. CDR1 is MNHNS, CDR2 SASEGT, per germline. With 0 bases removed from V and 7 bases from J, the gap between germline ends came to 9 bases. The CDR3 runs 14 residues. This CDR3 is CASSEAWWGEKLFF. Here the CDR3 DNA reads TGTGCCAGCAGTGAAGCTTGGTGGGGTGAAAAACTGTTTTTT.

This chain uses TRBV9 with TRBJ2-7; 14 nucleotides align to TRBD2. CDR1 SGDLS and CDR2 YYNGEE come from the germline V gene. The CDR3 has 15 amino acids. V lost 4 bases, J lost 4 bases, and 4 bases stayed unmatched. The CDR3 DNA reads as TGTGCCAGCAGCCCCCGACTAGCGGGAGGGTACGAGCAGTACTTC. Protein product: CASSPRLAGGYEQYF.

This clone was found once. The chain links TRBV18 to TRBJ2-3; D is undetermined. The V gene lost 2 bases and the J gene lost 2 bases, with 8 bases spanning the gap. This CDR3 has 14 amino acids. Germline loops: CDR1 KGHSH, CDR2 LQKENI. CDR3 protein: CASSPAHYTDTQYF. The CDR3, as DNA: TGTGCCAGCTCACCAGCGCATTACACAGATACGCAGTATTTT.

The chain couples TRBV19 to TRBJ2-3; 10 bases align to TRBD1. With V trimmed by 6 bases and J by 5 bases, 8 bases remained unmatched. CDR3 size: 15 residues. Per germline, CDR1 LNHDA and CDR2 SQIVND (reference sequence). Here the CDR3 DNA reads TGTGCCAGTAGCGTACGGACAGGGGGTCAAGATACGCAGTATTTT. Amino acid sequence: CASSVRTGGQDTQYF.

The chain recombines TRBV2 with TRBJ1-2; D is ambiguous. V shed 1 base and J shed 5 bases, with 14 bases lying between them. The CDR3 has 15 residues. Germline CDR1 is SNHLY and CDR2 is FYNNEI. The CDR3: CASSEDGVTVYGYTF. DNA of the CDR3: TGTGCCAGCAGTGAAGATGGAGTGACTGTATATGGCTACACCTTC.